A selection of T cell receptor beta chains follows, all from one sample in a study of blood T cell repertoires in COVID-19. Sequenced by immunoSEQ multiplex PCR; TCRdb stores in-frame clones only, minus some. This table holds a few hundred thousand clones, 87% found once. The sample was PBMCs or T cells enriched from blood (not recorded which). These receptors were collected from a woman aged 18-29 years who had recovered from COVID-19. The CDR3 runs from the conserved cysteine through the conserved F or W. Expanded clones are given a class, and other clones once, few, many or no size at all.

j_gene,v_gene,abundance,CDR3aa
TRBJ2-2,TRBV2,.,CASSETGGETGELFF
TRBJ1-3,TRBV7-2,.,CASSLRGVVNTIYF
TRBJ1-2,TRBV6-5,.,CAVRKTGSGYGYTF
TRBJ2-7,TRBV27,.,CASSFRGYEQYF
TRBJ2-7,TRBV18,.,CASSSGSTYEQYF
TRBJ1-4,TRBV15,.,CATSRARGVSEKLFF
TRBJ2-3,TRBV29-1,.,CSIRTGTDTQYF
TRBJ2-5,TRBV9,.,CASSGRLAGPETQYF
TRBJ1-1,TRBV2,.,CASSERVEIEAFF
TRBJ1-2,TRBV4-1,.,CASSQDPRGLDGYTF
TRBJ1-3,TRBV25-1,few,CGTGQGTSGNTIYF
TRBJ2-2,TRBV19,.,CASSMGSGGVLNTGELFF
TRBJ2-3,TRBV5-1,few,CASSPMRQGSDTQYF
TRBJ1-1,TRBV28,.,CASSLLLNTEAFF
TRBJ1-1,TRBV6-1,.,CASSIQGPNTEAFF
TRBJ2-7,TRBV5-1,.,CASSAGQKIYEQYF
TRBJ2-7,TRBV3-1/TRBV3-2,.,CASSQDLSGRFGEQYF
TRBJ1-2,TRBV28,many,CASSSQGFGYTF
TRBJ1-1,TRBV7-8,once,CASRLTGNTEAFF
TRBJ1-2,TRBV28,.,CASSPGVSYGYTF
TRBJ1-1,TRBV5-1,.,CASSLGDRVGEAFF
TRBJ1-5,TRBV2,.,CASRATGSTGQPQHF
TRBJ2-7,TRBV28,.,CASSSFGETLHRDYFYEQYF
TRBJ1-2,TRBV4-1,.,CASSHRDGYTF
TRBJ2-3,TRBV2,.,CASSEVAGLITDTQYF
TRBJ1-2,TRBV6-5,.,CASRAGWDGYTF
TRBJ1-2,TRBV9,.,CASGTGGRIAGYTF
TRBJ1-4,TRBV3-1/TRBV3-2,.,CASSQTQSNEKLFF
TRBJ1-1,TRBV12-3/TRBV12-4,.,CASSLARREAFF
TRBJ2-1,TRBV5-4,.,CASSLSRRGELPQFF
TRBJ2-3,TRBV3-1/TRBV3-2,.,CASSRQGADTQYF
TRBJ2-1,TRBV24-1,.,CASGAVNNEQFF
TRBJ2-2,TRBV19,.,CASTTRMDRATGELFF
TRBJ1-5,TRBV7-4,once,CASSLTEPKRVFYQPQHF
TRBJ2-2,TRBV6-6,.,CASNLGPAAPAGLFF
TRBJ1-3,TRBV25-1,.,CASSANQGRAGNTIYF
TRBJ1-1,TRBV4-1,.,CASSLLPTREAFF
TRBJ1-1,TRBV7-9,.,CASSFGLKNTEAFF
TRBJ2-1,TRBV11-2,.,CASSLNFWSSGATYNEQFF
TRBJ2-7,TRBV20-1,.,CSASSGGLSYEQYF
TRBJ2-1,TRBV4-1,.,CASSQRLAGANEQFF
TRBJ2-7,TRBV7-9,once,CASSSITGDHTYEQYF
TRBJ1-4,TRBV18,.,CASSPSTGHANEKLFF
TRBJ1-2,TRBV28,once,CASSSGQGYSGYTF
TRBJ1-6,TRBV7-9,.,CASSPSESGSVNSPLHF
TRBJ1-1,TRBV4-3,.,CASSQVWANTEAFF